Each of the 29 T cell receptor beta chains below was sequenced from the same sample in a study of cytomegalovirus exposure and HLA in healthy donors (dated by TCRdb to 2016 to 2017). Library method: the immunoSEQ multiplex PCR assay. A mixture of 60 forward primers for TCR Vbeta segments and 13 reverse primers for TCR Jbeta segments was used in the multiplex PCR. The immuneACCESS repertoire file appears here via TCRdb, limited to in-frame rearrangements. These files lack a portion of the clones; in checked studies, under half of the deficit traces to unresolved V genes, and the cause of the others is not known. The sample table lists some 130,000 clones, roughly 83% of them with a count of one. Jointly, the top ten make up around 1.3% of the sample. Sequenced input: PBMCs. The receptors here all came from a girl aged 2-10 years in good health and CMV-seronegative.

V is TRBV5-4 and J is TRBJ2-3, with a tentative D call TRBD1 (5 bases). The CDR3 consists of 15 residues. The V end lost 1 base, the J end lost 4 bases, and 13 bases lay between the germline ends. CDR1 SGHNT and CDR2 YYREEE come from the germline V gene (reference sequence). In DNA form, the CDR3 reads TGTGCCAGCAGCTTGTTCAGGGCATCGTCAGATACGCAGTATTTT. It translates to CASSLFRASSDTQYF.

The chain is built from TRBV29-1 and TRBJ2-7; no clear D. The ends were cut back, 0 bases at V and 0 bases at J, with 3 bases in the middle. Germline CDR1 is SQVTM and CDR2 is ANQGSEA. There are 12 residues in the CDR3. CDR3 bases: TGCAGCGTTGAAGACAGCTCCTACGAGCAGTACTTC. This codes for CSVEDSSYEQYF.

The chain carries TRBV27 and TRBJ2-7, with 9 bases matching TRBD2. After removal of 3 bases from V and 3 bases from J, the junction contained 9 bases not matched to a gene. CDR1 MNHEY and CDR2 SMNVEV come from the germline V gene (reference sequence). This CDR3 has 16 amino acids. The CDR3 nucleotides read TGTGCCAGCAGTTTTTTGGCGGGAGGGAAGTTCTACGAGCAGTACTTC. As protein: CASSFLAGGKFYEQYF.

V gene TRBV7-8 combines with J gene TRBJ2-3; D may be TRBD2 (6 bases). The length of the CDR3 is 14 residues. The germline V gene has CDR1 SGHVS and CDR2 FQNEAQ. Trimming left V 5 bases short and J 2 bases short, with 11 bases between. This CDR3 is CASSARLVTDTQYF. CDR3 sequence (DNA): TGTGCCAGCAGCGCCCGACTAGTCACAGATACGCAGTATTTT.

This chain links TRBV5-4 with TRBJ1-2; D not certain. This CDR3 region has 16 residues. Trimming took 0 bases from V and 4 from J, leaving 16 bases between them. Germline V gene lookup returns CDR1 SGHNT and CDR2 YYREEE (reference sequence). The CDR3 nucleotides are TGTGCCAGCAGCTTGGCCGTTCAGGAAAAAGGCTATGGCTACACCTTC. This encodes CASSLAVQEKGYGYTF.

This chain uses TRBV28 with TRBJ2-7; D is undetermined. CDR1 is MDHEN and CDR2 is SYDVKM in the germline V gene. V lost 3 bases, J lost 1 base, and 10 bases lay in between. This CDR3 is built from 14 residues. CDR3 region: CASSLVPISYEQYF. The CDR3 DNA is TGTGCCAGCAGTTTGGTGCCTATATCCTACGAGCAGTACTTC.

Written as DNA, the CDR3 is TGCGCCAGCAGCGCATCTAGCGGGGTGAACACCGGGGAGCTGTTTTTT. Encoded protein: CASSASSGVNTGELFF. The chain carries TRBV5-1 and TRBJ2-2; 9 bases are shared with TRBD2. From germline, CDR1 is SGHRS and CDR2 YFSETQ. The CDR3 has 16 amino acids. V dropped 4 bases and J dropped 1; count of bases not matched to a gene: 5.

The V and J genes are TRBV6-5 and TRBJ1-5, with D uncertain. Per the germline V gene, CDR1 is MNHEY and CDR2 is SVGAGI. The CDR3 loop spans 15 amino acids. V was shortened by 4 bases and J by 4 bases, with 14 bases between the two germline ends. CDR3 nucleotides: TGTGCCAGCAGTTCCTTTCCCGACTTTAATCAGCCCCAGCATTTT. It codes for CASSSFPDFNQPQHF.

This clone occurred a few times. The chain carries TRBV27 and TRBJ1-3; 9 positions agree with TRBD1. Germline V gene sequence: CDR1 MNHEY, CDR2 SMNVEV (reference sequence). The CDR3 sequence is 18 residues long. V trimming: 5 bases; J trimming: 0 bases; junction bases outside the gene matches: 11. CDR3 bases: TGTGCCAGCAGTCCCACCGGACAGGGGAAGGGCTCTGGAAACACCATATATTTT. As protein: CASSPTGQGKGSGNTIYF.

This rearrangement joins TRBV19 to TRBJ2-3; 7 bases align to TRBD2. V lost 5 bases and J lost 1; bases outside the gene matches: 12. The CDR3 is made up of 17 amino acids. Germline V gene sequence: CDR1 LNHDA, CDR2 SQIVND (reference sequence). This chain's CDR3 is CASSLRGLPSRTDTQYF. CDR3 bases: TGTGCCAGTAGTCTTCGGGGACTACCCTCCCGCACAGATACGCAGTATTTT.

The chain combines TRBV9 with TRBJ2-7; D gene uncertain. Germline values: CDR1 SGDLS, CDR2 YYNGEE. The CDR3 length is 15 residues. The V and J ends lost 0 bases and 0 bases respectively, with 10 bases between them. The CDR3 DNA sequence: TGTGCCAGCAGCGTAGAGCCAGGTGTCTCCTACGAGCAGTACTTC. It specifies CASSVEPGVSYEQYF.

This clone has only one observation. The chain joins TRBV28 to TRBJ2-3; 14 bases match TRBD2. Germline values: CDR1 MDHEN, CDR2 SYDVKM. J gave up 5 bases and V 2 bases, and 9 bases lay outside the gene matches. The CDR3 is 18 amino acids. This CDR3 is CASSLNGAGLAGEDTQYF. CDR3 nucleotide sequence: TGTGCCAGCAGTTTAAATGGTGCGGGACTAGCGGGAGAAGATACGCAGTATTTT. Looking up the rest from reference TRBV28 and TRBJ2-3 gives the full variable domain: DVKVTQSSRYLVKRTGEKVFLECVQDMDHENMFWYRQDPGLGLRLIYFSYDVKMKEKGDIPEGYSVSREKKERFSLILESASTNQTSMYLCASSLNGAGLAGEDTQYFGPGTRLTVL.

This sequence joins TRBV6-5 and TRBJ1-5; D not resolved. V was shortened by 6 bases and J by 2 bases, with 11 bases between the two germline ends. The CDR3 totals 14 residues. The germline V gene has CDR1 MNHEY and CDR2 SVGAGI. The CDR3 region has the DNA TGTGCCAGCAGCCCCACCGGGGGCAATCAGCCCCAGCATTTT. Its protein product is CASSPTGGNQPQHF.

This chain joins TRBV7-3 and TRBJ2-3, with 12 bases fitting TRBD2. The CDR3 runs 18 residues. V trimming: 4 bases; J trimming: 5 bases; junction bases outside the gene matches: 13. Germline CDR1 is SGHTA and CDR2 is FQGTGA. The CDR3 loop reads CASSSLRASGGGRDTQYF. CDR3 bases: TGTGCCAGCAGCTCACTGAGGGCTAGCGGGGGGGGCCGAGATACGCAGTATTTT.

Concerning this clone: An end of the junction does not agree with germline; a read error may underlie this. The CDR3 region has the DNA TGCAGTGTTGCAGGGGCTACCCTGAACACTGAAGCTTTCTTT. The encoded protein is CSVAGATLNTEAFF. The J gene is TRBJ1-1, the V gene TRBV29-1; TRBD1 is a possible D gene (6 bases). Germline loops: CDR1 SQVTM, CDR2 ANQGSEA. This CDR3 has 14 residues.

In the case of this clone: Different DNA sequences within this sample yield the same CDR3. The genes are TRBV6-6 and TRBJ2-7; TRBD2 matches at 9 bases. Unmatched junction bases numbered 7, after V lost 6 bases and J lost 1 base. The CDR3 loop spans 15 amino acids. The germline gives CDR1 MNHNY, CDR2 SVGAGI (reference sequence). This chain's CDR3 is CASRIGTSQSYEQYF. The CDR3 coding sequence is TGTGCCAGCAGGATAGGGACTAGCCAATCCTACGAGCAGTACTTC.

Written as DNA, the CDR3 is TGCGCCAGCAGCCCCCCTAGCGTTGAGTCTTCCGAGCAGTACTTC. Translating gives CASSPPSVESSEQYF. The rearrangement joins TRBV4-1 to TRBJ2-7, with a possible D match to TRBD2 (6 bases). CDR3 length: 15 amino acids. V dropped 4 bases and J dropped 6 bases, with 19 bases sitting between them. The germline V gene has CDR1 MGHRA and CDR2 YSYEKL.

The V and J genes are TRBV6-1 and TRBJ2-5; the match to TRBD2 covers 7 bases. The end of the DNA is better explained by TRBJ2-7, so the J call may be wrong. This CDR3 comprises 13 residues. Germline V gene data show CDR1 as MNHNS and CDR2 as SASEGT. The CDR3 protein is CAIGASGPYEQYF. The CDR3 nucleotides read TGTGCCATTGGGGCTAGCGGTCCCTACGAGCAGTACTTC.

This clone was detected a few times. The chain joins TRBV6-5 to TRBJ1-2; possible D gene TRBD1, 6 bases. Germline V gene sequence: CDR1 MNHEY, CDR2 SVGAGI. The V and J ends lost 3 bases and 2 bases respectively, with 10 bases between them. This CDR3 region has 14 residues. In DNA form, the CDR3 reads TGTGCCAGCAGTTATCGCGGACAGAACTATGGCTACACCTTC. Residues: CASSYRGQNYGYTF.

The rearrangement uses TRBV5-8 and TRBJ2-5; no clear D gene. Looked up from germline, CDR1 is SGHTS and CDR2 is YDEGEE. V lost 3 bases, J lost 5 bases, and 20 bases lay in between. The CDR3 loop spans 16 amino acids. Here the CDR3 reads CASSSTQPRSQETQYF. The CDR3 bases are TGTGCCAGCAGCTCGACCCAACCTAGATCGCAGGAGACCCAGTACTTC.

The chain combines TRBV10-3 with TRBJ1-1; the match to TRBD1 covers 9 bases. V lost 3 bases to trimming and J lost 4 bases; unmatched junction nucleotides: 6. CDR3 size: 15 residues. Per germline, CDR1 ENHRY and CDR2 SYGVKD. The CDR3 loop reads CAISEGGTGLTEAFF. In nucleotides, the CDR3 is TGTGCCATCAGTGAAGGGGGGACAGGGCTCACTGAAGCTTTCTTT.

The rearrangement joins TRBV6-6 to TRBJ1-4; maybe TRBD1 (5 bases). The V and J ends lost 5 bases and 5 bases respectively, with 15 bases between them. The germline V gene encodes CDR1 MNHNY and CDR2 SVGAGI (reference sequence). The length of the CDR3 is 15 residues. The CDR3 spells CASSPYGAGNEKLFF. In DNA form, the CDR3 reads TGTGCCAGCAGTCCCTACGGGGCGGGAAATGAAAAACTGTTTTTT.

The chain carries TRBV11-2 and TRBJ2-3; 7 nucleotides align to TRBD2. This CDR3 region has 16 residues. J was trimmed by 6 bases and V by 1 base; bases with no gene match: 10. Germline assignment: CDR1 SGHAT and CDR2 FQNNGV. This CDR3 reads CASSLGLARGGDTQYF. The CDR3 bases are TGTGCCAGCAGCTTAGGACTAGCTCGTGGGGGTGATACGCAGTATTTT.

V usage is TRBV7-2 and J usage is TRBJ2-4; 9 bases fit TRBD1. CDR1 is SGHTA and CDR2 is FQGNSA in the germline V gene. There are 15 residues in the CDR3. V was pared by 1 base and J by 6 bases, with 4 bases of the junction left unmatched. In DNA, the CDR3 is TGTGCCAGCAGCTTAGGAACAGGGGGCCCAAACATTCAGTACTTC. The encoded protein is CASSLGTGGPNIQYF.

On this clone itself: Other DNA sequences in the same sample also yield this CDR3. The chain recombines TRBV7-9 with TRBJ2-7, with 9 positions matching TRBD1. The J segment lost 4 bases and the V segment lost 4 bases, leaving 5 bases of the junction unmatched. The CDR3 is made up of 14 amino acids. From germline, CDR1 is SEHNR and CDR2 FQNEAQ (reference sequence). The CDR3 nucleotides read TGTGCCAGCAGCTCCCGGGACAGGGATTACGAGCAGTACTTC. Protein sequence: CASSSRDRDYEQYF.

CDR3 bases: TGTGCCAGCTCACTAGCCAATGAGCAGTTCTTC. Encoded protein: CASSLANEQFF. The genes are TRBV18 and TRBJ2-1; D is uncertain. V shed 4 bases and J shed 6 bases, with 4 bases lying between them. The V gene's germline CDR1 is KGHSH and CDR2 LQKENI. This CDR3 is 11 amino acids long.

V usage is TRBV28 and J usage is TRBJ2-1, with D perhaps TRBD1 (6 bases). Germline CDR1 and CDR2: MDHEN and SYDVKM. The germline V and J ends were trimmed by 8 bases and 7 bases, with 24 bases remaining between them. The CDR3 length is 16 residues. DNA of the CDR3: TGTGCCAGCCCTAGGGGGTACCCGGGACGTGTAAATGAGCAGTTCTTC. Encoded protein: CASPRGYPGRVNEQFF.

The gene calls are TRBV6-1 and TRBJ1-2; 7 positions match TRBD1. This CDR3 contains 13 residues. Germline V lookup: CDR1 MNHNS, CDR2 SASEGT. The ends lost 8 bases at V and 3 bases at J; junction bases unmatched: 6. The CDR3 DNA reads TGTGCCAGCTTAGGGACAGACCACTATGGCTACACCTTC. It yields the protein CASLGTDHYGYTF.

In this sample, this clone turned up a few times. The chain links TRBV6-1 to TRBJ2-7; 8 bases align to TRBD2. The CDR3 length is 13 residues. Germline V gene sequence: CDR1 MNHNS, CDR2 SASEGT. V lost 4 bases to trimming and J lost 6 bases; unmatched junction nucleotides: 5. The CDR3 protein is CASSVGLALEQYF. The CDR3, as DNA: TGTGCCAGCAGTGTTGGACTAGCCCTCGAGCAGTACTTC.